Following are 21 T cell receptor beta chains from one sample sequenced in a study of blood T cell repertoires in COVID-19. The method was immunoSEQ multiplex PCR; TCRdb's version includes in-frame clones alone and lacks a portion of them. The table shows 99,000 or so clones, with roughly nine tenths occurring only once. Sequenced: peripheral blood. Receptor source: a human donor in a cohort sampled during active COVID-19.

The rearrangement uses TRBV5-4 and TRBJ2-1; D is possibly TRBD2 (6 bases). Germline V gives CDR1 SGHNT, CDR2 YYREEE (reference sequence). The CDR3 consists of 16 residues. V was cut by 0 bases and J by 8 bases, with 18 bases left in between. CDR3 coding DNA: TGTGCCAGCAGCTTGGCTTGGGGGGACCCCGTCCATGAGCAGTTCTTC. Translated: CASSLAWGDPVHEQFF.

This rearrangement joins TRBV30 to TRBJ2-7; TRBD2 aligns across 7 bases. Germline trimming cut 2 bases from V and 1 base from J; bases unmatched to any gene: 2. This CDR3 is 13 amino acids long. CDR1 is GTSNPN and CDR2 is SVGIG in the germline V gene (reference sequence). DNA for the CDR3: TGTGCCTGGAGTATCGGGGGGTCCTACGAGCAGTACTTC. This codes for CAWSIGGSYEQYF.

The rearrangement links TRBV30 to TRBJ2-1; maybe TRBD1 (6 bases). The germline gives CDR1 GTSNPN, CDR2 SVGIG (reference sequence). Deletions cut 1 base from V and 6 bases from J, with 13 bases between. The CDR3 contains 14 residues. CDR3 sequence: CAWSGQVESNEQFF. The CDR3 DNA sequence: TGTGCCTGGAGTGGACAGGTTGAGTCCAATGAGCAGTTCTTC.

The gene calls are TRBV28 and TRBJ2-7, with TRBD2 identical over 7 bases. V shed 5 bases, J shed 5 bases, and the junction held 6 bases outside the gene matches. This CDR3 is built from 13 residues. The germline V gene has CDR1 MDHEN and CDR2 SYDVKM. CDR3 sequence (DNA): TGTGCCAGCAGTCCGACTAGCCATGACGAGCAGTACTTC. This sequence encodes CASSPTSHDEQYF.

V gene TRBV6-1 combines with J gene TRBJ1-1, with D perhaps TRBD1 (5 bases). CDR1 and CDR2 (germline): MNHNS, SASEGT. V was trimmed by 3 bases and J by 1 base, leaving 9 bases between them. The CDR3 runs to 14 residues. In nucleotides, the CDR3 is TGTGCCAGCAGTGAGTCGACAGCGAACACTGAAGCTTTCTTT. This sequence encodes CASSESTANTEAFF.

The rearrangement joins TRBV10-1 to TRBJ2-3; a possible D gene is TRBD2 (6 bases). V gave up 5 bases and J gave up 0 bases, with 15 bases separating them. The CDR3 has 16 amino acids. Germline V lookup: CDR1 WNHNN, CDR2 SYGVQD (reference sequence). The CDR3 region is CASSSGSGTSTDTQYF. DNA for the CDR3: TGCGCCAGCAGTTCTGGTAGCGGAACTAGCACAGATACGCAGTATTTT.

This rearrangement joins TRBV10-3 to TRBJ2-7, with 9 nucleotides matching TRBD1. CDR1 is ENHRY, CDR2 SYGVKD, per germline. The V and J ends lost 5 bases and 2 bases, in that order; junction bases with no gene match: 4. CDR3 size: 14 residues. CDR3 protein: CAISPGQGPYEQYF. The CDR3, as DNA: TGTGCCATCAGTCCGGGACAGGGCCCCTACGAGCAGTACTTC.

V usage is TRBV27 and J usage is TRBJ1-2; D unresolved. The CDR3 totals 15 residues. Deletions cut 5 bases from V and 3 bases from J, with 16 bases between. CDR1 is MNHEY and CDR2 is SMNVEV in the germline V gene (reference sequence). The CDR3 sequence: CASSPAAGYHYGYTF. The CDR3 nucleotides read TGTGCCAGCAGTCCAGCCGCGGGATATCACTATGGCTACACCTTC.

This chain uses TRBV9 with TRBJ2-3; TRBD2 agrees at 8 bases. The CDR3 has 13 residues. The V gene's germline CDR1 is SGDLS and CDR2 YYNGEE. Trimming took 7 bases from V and 4 from J; bases not matched to a gene: 5. This CDR3 is CASARGGADTQYF. The CDR3 DNA reads as TGTGCCAGCGCCCGGGGGGGGGCAGATACGCAGTATTTT.

For this clone: Other DNA sequences in this specimen translate into the identical CDR3. In DNA form, the CDR3 reads TGCGCCAGCAGCCCAGGGACACTAAACTACGAGCAGTACTTC. Translation: CASSPGTLNYEQYF. The V and J genes are TRBV5-1 and TRBJ2-7, with D tentatively TRBD1 (6 bases). Germline CDR1 SGHRS, CDR2 YFSETQ. The length of the CDR3 is 14 residues. V was shortened by 4 bases and J by 3 bases, with 14 bases between the two germline ends.

J is TRBJ2-5 and V is TRBV7-9, with a tentative D call TRBD1 (5 bases). V lost 5 bases to trimming and J lost 1 base, with 14 bases between them. The CDR3 is 15 amino acids. Germline CDR1 is SEHNR and CDR2 is FQNEAQ (reference sequence). CDR3 in amino acids: CASSPGQGPQETQYF. CDR3 nucleotides: TGTGCCAGCAGCCCCGGGCAGGGTCCCCAAGAGACCCAGTACTTC. The whole variable domain, filled in from reference TRBV7-9 and TRBJ2-5, reads DTGVSQNPRHKITKRGQNVTFRCDPISEHNRLYWYRQTLGQGPEFLTYFQNEAQLEKSRLLSDRFSAERPKGSFSTLEIQRTEQGDSAMYLCASSPGQGPQETQYFGPGTRLLVL.

The V and J genes are TRBV21-1 and TRBJ2-6; TRBD1, the D gene given by the table, was not confirmed from the DNA. TRBV21-1 counts as a pseudogene. CDR3 length: 18 amino acids. CDR3: CASSKEVGQDSGANVLTF. The CDR3 DNA follows: TGTGCCAGCAGCAAAGAAGTGGGACAGGATTCTGGGGCCAACGTCCTGACTTTC.

This clone was picked up one time. The rearrangement joins TRBV7-8 to TRBJ2-2, with D perhaps TRBD2 (7 bases). Germline V gene lookup returns CDR1 SGHVS and CDR2 FQNEAQ. CDR3 length: 16 residues. Trimming stripped 5 bases from V and 5 bases from J, with 18 bases between. The CDR3 DNA reads TGTGCCAGCAGCAAATTGGGGGGGCCTAGGACCGGGGAGCTGTTTTTT. Its translation: CASSKLGGPRTGELFF.

The rearrangement uses TRBV27 and TRBJ2-6; 7 nucleotides agree with TRBD1. This CDR3 has 17 amino acids. The J segment lost 3 bases and the V segment lost 0 bases, leaving 5 bases of the junction unmatched. Per the germline V gene, CDR1 is MNHEY and CDR2 is SMNVEV (reference sequence). This chain's CDR3 is CASSLSSGGDGANVLTF. In DNA form, the CDR3 reads TGTGCCAGCAGTTTATCGTCAGGGGGTGATGGGGCCAACGTCCTGACTTTC.

This clone was found a few times. V usage is TRBV4-1 and J usage is TRBJ1-1; D is ambiguous. Germline values: CDR1 MGHRA, CDR2 YSYEKL. The V end lost 0 bases, the J end lost 4 bases, and 24 bases lay between the germline ends. This CDR3 has 19 amino acids. CDR3 in DNA: TGCGCCAGCAGCCAAGATGCAGGTGGGGAGGGCGGTTGGAGCACTGAAGCTTTCTTT. Protein product: CASSQDAGGEGGWSTEAFF.

The V call is TRBV4-1, the J call TRBJ1-1; D gene unclear. The length of the CDR3 is 13 residues. Germline-derived CDR1 and CDR2 are MGHRA and YSYEKL. V lost 0 bases and J 6 bases, leaving 8 bases between the germline ends. In DNA, the CDR3 is TGCGCCAGCAGCCAAGAACTAGCCCCTGAAGCTTTCTTT. Amino acids: CASSQELAPEAFF.

This clone was counted once. J is TRBJ2-7 and V is TRBV3-1 (or the pseudogene TRBV3-2); D not resolved. The CDR3 loop spans 13 amino acids. Trimming cost V 1 base and J 6 bases, with 10 bases left between them. From germline, CDR1 is LGHDT and CDR2 YNNKEL (reference sequence). The CDR3 DNA follows: TGTGCCAGCAGCCAAGTGGTTTCCGGCGAGCAGTACTTC. This encodes CASSQVVSGEQYF.

The chain links TRBV6-6 to TRBJ2-1; D may be TRBD2 (5 bases). CDR1 is MNHNY, CDR2 SVGAGI, per germline (reference sequence). With 0 bases removed from V and 7 bases from J, the gap between germline ends came to 7 bases. CDR3 length: 13 residues. Here the CDR3 reads CASSYSTGNEQFF. The CDR3 DNA reads TGTGCCAGCAGTTACTCGACGGGAAATGAGCAGTTCTTC.

In its sample, this clone was seen once. The chain employs TRBV4-2 and TRBJ2-5; weak D call: TRBD2 (6 bases). The V end lost 2 bases, the J end lost 2 bases, and 15 bases lay between the germline ends. CDR3 size: 16 residues. CDR1 is LGHNA, CDR2 YNFKEQ, per germline. For the CDR3, the DNA is TGTGCCAGCAGCCAAACTCCCGGGAGCTCACAAGAGACCCAGTACTTC. As protein: CASSQTPGSSQETQYF.

The chain employs TRBV6-2 or TRBV6-3 and TRBJ1-3; D ambiguous. The V end lost 3 bases, the J end lost 0 bases, and 12 bases lay between the germline ends. The CDR3 has 16 residues. Germline values: CDR1 MNHEY, CDR2 SVGEGT. The CDR3 spells CASSYLAQTSGNTIYF. CDR3 nucleotide sequence: TGTGCCAGCAGTTATCTTGCGCAAACCTCTGGAAACACCATATATTTT.

The V gene is TRBV28, the J gene TRBJ2-1; D gene unclear. There are 9 residues in the CDR3. V was cut by 6 bases and J by 14 bases, with 8 bases left in between. Per the germline V gene, CDR1 is MDHEN and CDR2 is SYDVKM. CDR3 DNA sequence: TGTGCCAGCAGCTGGAGTAAGTTCTTC. It encodes CASSWSKFF.